Sequencing of this TCR beta chain was carried out in a study of blood T cell repertoires in COVID-19. Study in general: Specimens from acute and convalescent COVID-19 originated in the United States, Italy and Spain. In each case, the material was cDNA or gDNA derived from T cells, B-cell-depleted T cells, or PBMCs.

Original data processing: Estimated nucleated cell counts came from reference gene primer amplification. Only in-frame clones appear in the TCRdb table, and some are missing; sequencing was by immunoSEQ multiplex PCR. V and J calls plus clone size are reproduced from that table; the DNA served to infer D and trimming. The repertoire holds about 210,000 clones, under 95% seen once, with around 1.2% in the top ten. With 8 bases clipped from V and 1 base from J, the junction kept 7 bases outside the gene matches. Germline CDR1 and CDR2: MDHEN and SYDVKM. This CDR3 is built from 15 residues. Source material: peripheral blood. This chain connects TRBV28 to TRBJ2-7; 11 nucleotides line up with TRBD2. This TCR derives from a man aged 25-45 years with acute or convalescent COVID-19. CDR3 DNA sequence: TGTGCCAGCGAAACTACTAGCGGGAGTTCCTACGAGCAGTACTTC. It yields the protein CASETTSGSSYEQYF. The entire variable domain, with the rest obtained from reference TRBV28 and TRBJ2-7, is as follows: DVKVTQSSRYLVKRTGEKVFLECVQDMDHENMFWYRQDPGLGLRLIYFSYDVKMKEKGDIPEGYSVSREKKERFSLILESASTNQTSMYLCASETTSGSSYEQYFGPGTRLTVT.